This is a list of T cell receptor beta chains from one sample in a study of T cells after yellow fever vaccination. Via MiXCR, TCRdb re-called the 5' RACE reads, giving one row per CDR3 protein. This sample has approximately 120,000 distinct CDR3 sequences, with approximately 14% found just once. The source was CD8+ T cells sorted from PBMCs, collected 5 days after the yellow fever booster vaccination. All receptors come from a man younger than 35 who received the YFV17D yellow fever vaccine. CDR3s include the opening cysteine and the closing phenylalanine or tryptophan. A D gene is named only where the DNA matches it firmly. Size is stated for part of the rows, as once, few or many counts, or as a class when the clone is expanded.

TRBJ2-1 | . | TRBV4-1 | . | CASSHGSEQFF | TGCGCCAGCAGCCACGGCAGTGAGCAGTTCTTC
TRBJ2-3 | . | TRBV29-1 | . | CSVARGTDTQYF | TGCAGCGTTGCCCGGGGCACAGATACGCAGTATTTT
TRBJ2-3 | . | TRBV18 | . | CASSPENRASTDTQYF | TGTGCCAGCTCACCCGAGAACAGGGCTAGCACAGATACGCAGTATTTT
TRBJ2-5 | . | TRBV15 | TRBD2 | CATSRDGGGLQETQYF | TGTGCCACCAGCAGAGATGGGGGGGGTCTCCAAGAGACCCAGTACTTC
TRBJ1-1 | few | TRBV2 | . | CASRDPNTEAFF | TGTGCCAGCAGGGACCCTAACACTGAAGCTTTCTTT
TRBJ2-1 | . | TRBV19 | . | CASTSTAYSYNEQFF | TGTGCCAGTACCTCGACGGCCTACTCCTACAATGAGCAGTTCTTC
TRBJ2-7 | few | TRBV7-2 | . | CASSLRFVGAYEQYF | TGTGCCAGCAGCTTAAGGTTCGTTGGGGCCTACGAGCAGTACTTC
TRBJ2-5 | . | TRBV5-4 | . | CASSHLGLSRGQETQYF | TGTGCCAGCAGCCACCTGGGACTAAGCAGGGGCCAAGAGACCCAGTACTTC
TRBJ1-6 | few | TRBV25-1 | TRBD1 | CASSGRGQGYNSPLHF | TGTGCCAGCAGTGGACGCGGACAGGGCTATAATTCACCCCTCCACTTT
TRBJ2-7 | . | TRBV7-9 | TRBD1 | CASSLPGQLYEQYF | TGTGCCAGCAGCTTACCGGGACAGCTCTACGAGCAGTACTTC
TRBJ2-2 | few | TRBV7-9 | . | CASSSWTAANTGELFF | TGTGCCAGCAGCTCCTGGACAGCCGCGAACACCGGGGAGCTGTTTTTT
TRBJ2-1 | few | TRBV4-3 | TRBD1 | CASSQGLQGAGEQFF | TGCGCCAGCAGCCAAGGACTACAGGGGGCTGGTGAGCAGTTCTTC
TRBJ2-7 | few | TRBV10-3 | . | CAISDGTLWYEQYF | TGTGCCATCAGTGACGGCACCCTATGGTACGAGCAGTACTTC
TRBJ2-1 | few | TRBV5-4 | TRBD2 | CATEAGGTYNEQFF | TGTGCCACAGAAGCGGGGGGGACCTACAATGAGCAGTTCTTC
TRBJ2-5 | few | TRBV7-9 | . | CASSLVLPEGARYQETQYF | TGTGCCAGCAGCTTAGTCTTGCCAGAAGGAGCCCGGTACCAAGAGACCCAGTACTTC
TRBJ2-7 | . | TRBV20-1 | TRBD1 | CSATSTIRDRAYEQYF | TGCAGTGCTACCTCAACCATCCGGGACAGAGCCTACGAGCAGTACTTC